The rows below give T cell receptor beta chains drawn from one sample of a study of T cell changes during pregnancy in multiple sclerosis. Produced via immunoSEQ multiplex PCR; TCRdb's table is partial and in-frame only. Of over 90,000 clones listed, about 94% are singletons. The input for sequencing was peripheral blood, taken after pregnancy. The receptors stem from a female donor with multiple sclerosis, enrolled in a pregnancy study. CDR3s include the opening cysteine and the closing phenylalanine or tryptophan. A D gene is named only where the DNA matches it firmly. Clone size appears in some rows only: once, few, many, or a class for an expanded clone.

>TRBJ1-1|NA|TRBD1|TRBV19
TGTGCCTCCCGCGGGTCCCGACAGGGGGGCACTGAAGCTTTCTTT
CASRGSRQGGTEAFF
>TRBJ2-7|NA|NA|TRBV4-1
TGCGCCAGCAGCCAAGCTCTACAGACCTACGAGCAGTACTTC
CASSQALQTYEQYF
>TRBJ2-7|NA|NA|TRBV2
TGTGCCAGTAGGGAGCTGTACGAGCAGTACTTC
CASRELYEQYF
>TRBJ2-7|NA|TRBD2|TRBV14
TGTGCCAGCAGCTCCTTTAGCGGGGCTACCTACGAGCAGTACTTC
CASSSFSGATYEQYF
>TRBJ2-1|NA|NA|TRBV21-1
TGTGCCAGCAGCAAAGATGCGGAGAGGGAAGAAGGAGAGCAGTTCTTC
CASSKDAEREEGEQFF
>TRBJ2-7|once|NA|TRBV5-1
TGCGCCAGCACTGGCGGCTCCTACGAGCAGTACTTC
CASTGGSYEQYF
>TRBJ2-1|NA|NA|TRBV21-1
TGTGCCATAGGACTAGCGGGGCACCTCTACAATGAGCAGTTCTTC
CAIGLAGHLYNEQFF
>TRBJ2-1|NA|TRBD2|TRBV10-3
TGTGCCATCAGCACTAGCGGGAACAATGAGCAGTTCTTC
CAISTSGNNEQFF
>TRBJ2-7|once|NA|TRBV19
TGTGCCAGTAGTTACGGGACCTACGAGCAGTACTTC
CASSYGTYEQYF
>TRBJ2-1|NA|TRBD2|TRBV7-2
TGTGCCAGCAGCTTACTCAGCGGGAACTCCTACAATGAGCAGTTCTTC
CASSLLSGNSYNEQFF
>TRBJ2-7|NA|TRBD2|TRBV7-9
TGTGCCAGCAGCCCCTCGGGGGGGAGCTACGAGCAGTACTTC
CASSPSGGSYEQYF
>TRBJ2-1|NA|NA|TRBV6-4
TGTGCCAGCAGTCTCACTAGTGCTCCCTACAATGAGCAGTTCTTC
CASSLTSAPYNEQFF
>TRBJ2-5|NA|NA|TRBV2
TGTGCCAGCAGTGAACGGGGGTTGCAAGAGACCCAGTACTTC
CASSERGLQETQYF
>TRBJ2-1|NA|TRBD2|TRBV9
TGTGCCAGCAGCGCCTCCGGGACTAGCGGTAATTACAATGAGCAGTTCTTC
CASSASGTSGNYNEQFF
>TRBJ2-1|NA|NA|TRBV5-4
TGTGCCAGCAGCATCCGACAGGTCAGGTTTGGGAATGAGCAGTTCTTC
CASSIRQVRFGNEQFF
>TRBJ2-1|NA|TRBD2|TRBV6-5
TGTGCCAGCAGTTTTCTGACTAGCGGGAGTAATGAGCAGTTCTTC
CASSFLTSGSNEQFF
>TRBJ2-1|NA|NA|TRBV2
TGTGCCAGCACCGCTCGGAATGAGCAGTTCTTC
CASTARNEQFF
>TRBJ2-2|NA|TRBD1|TRBV6-6
TGTGCCAGCAGTGGAACCGGGACAGGGAACACCGGGGAGCTGTTTTTT
CASSGTGTGNTGELFF
>TRBJ1-2|NA|TRBD1|TRBV6-6
TGTGCCAGCAGGCGAAGGACAGGGACTGGCTACACCTTC
CASRRRTGTGYTF
>TRBJ2-7|NA|NA|TRBV5-1
TGCGCCAGCAGCTTACACTACGAGCAGTACTTC
CASSLHYEQYF
>TRBJ2-3|NA|TRBD2|TRBV28
TGTGCCAGCAGTTTAGCTAGCGGGAGAACAGATACGCAGTATTTT
CASSLASGRTDTQYF
>TRBJ2-7|once|TRBD2|TRBV7-2
TGTGCCAGCAGCTACCTAGCGGGAGGGTCCTACGAGCAGTACTTC
CASSYLAGGSYEQYF
>TRBJ2-7|NA|TRBD2|TRBV5-6
TGTGCCAGCAGTTATAGCGGGGCCCCCTACGAGCAGTACTTC
CASSYSGAPYEQYF
>TRBJ1-3|NA|NA|TRBV4-1
TGCGCCAGCAGCCAAGTGCCCGGGGGAAGCTCTGGAAACACCATATATTTT
CASSQVPGGSSGNTIYF
>TRBJ1-2|NA|NA|TRBV5-1
TGCGCCAGCAGCTTGTGGTTCGGGGGGCGAGGGTATGGCTACACCTTC
CASSLWFGGRGYGYTF
>TRBJ2-1|NA|NA|TRBV27
TGTGCCAGCAGTTTATCGAGGAATGAGCAGTTCTTC
CASSLSRNEQFF
>TRBJ1-2|once|NA|TRBV4-1
TGCGCCAGCAGCCAAGCCCCAGGGGACACGTATGGCTACACCTTC
CASSQAPGDTYGYTF
>TRBJ2-1|NA|TRBD2|TRBV30
TGTGCCTGGGGGGGACTAGCGGGGGATGAGCAGTTCTTC
CAWGGLAGDEQFF
>TRBJ2-1|NA|NA|TRBV19
TGTGCCAGCGGCCCAGGGATTGAGCAGTTCTTC
CASGPGIEQFF
>TRBJ2-1|NA|NA|TRBV7-9
TGTGCCAGCAGCTTAGATGCGGGTGAGCAGTTCTTC
CASSLDAGEQFF
>TRBJ2-2|NA|TRBD2|TRBV11-2
TGTGCCAGCAGCCCCCATAGCAGCGGGGGCTTCACCGGGGAGCTGTTTTTT
CASSPHSSGGFTGELFF
>TRBJ1-5|NA|NA|TRBV23-1
TGCGCCAGAAGCAGGGATCAGCCCCAGCATTTT
CARSRDQPQHF